This T cell receptor (beta chain) derives from a study of vaccination and CD4 T cells after COVID-19. Study-level information: There were two doses of either BNT162b2 or mRNA-1273 vaccine given to participants.

The V gene's germline CDR1 is MNHEY and CDR2 SMNVEV (reference sequence). V was pared by 3 bases and J by 4 bases, with 15 bases between. The CDR3 is 16 residues long. A remark on this clonotype: The target antigen is unknown.

Cultured CD4+ T cell DNA was sequenced using the Oncomine TCR Beta short-read assay. In TCRdb, the PCR reads were re-called with MiXCR into one record per CDR3 protein. The sample lists roughly 16,000 distinct CDR3 sequences, around 52% occurring once. The study, taken as a whole, reports: From a median of roughly 21 to 38, SARS-CoV-2-reactive clonotypes increased, though not significantly. Relatively few convalescent patients and no early post-infection timepoints were analyzed.

This sample's treatment: roughly 11-day PBMC culture with coronavirus spike peptide pools or control peptides (ViraFEST assay). It was with 10 IU/ml IL-2 and approximately 10 ug/ml peptide pools that 1.5 million to 2.5 million PBMCs per well were cultured. The receptor's source is a human donor who had recovered from COVID-19. Sequences were derived from CD4+ T cells from blood, cultured in vitro, sampled before SARS-CoV-2 vaccination. This chain connects TRBV27 to TRBJ2-2; a possible D gene is TRBD2 (7 bases). The CDR3, as DNA: TGTGCCAGCAGTTTCTACCGGGGGGCGGTCACCGGGGAGCTGTTTTTT. The encoded protein is CASSFYRGAVTGELFF.